This T cell receptor (beta chain) was captured in a study of blood T cell repertoires in COVID-19. Data came from immunoSEQ multiplex PCR; TCRdb stores just in-frame clones and leaves some out. The repertoire holds about 33,000 clones, with about 86% as singletons. The sample taken for sequencing was peripheral blood. The clonotype originates from a human donor in a cohort sampled during active COVID-19.

The CDR3, as DNA: TGTGCCAGCAGCCTCACCGGAGGGGTGGAAGGCTACACCTTC. Translated, it gives CASSLTGGVEGYTF. J is TRBJ1-2 and V is TRBV7-2, with D possibly matching TRBD1 (5 bases). The ends were cut back, 5 bases at V and 8 bases at J, with 18 bases in the middle. There are 14 residues in the CDR3. Germline CDR1 reads SGHTA; CDR2 reads FQGNSA.